The 28 T cell receptor beta chains below all came from one sample that was sequenced in a study of T cell changes during pregnancy in multiple sclerosis. The assay was immunoSEQ multiplex PCR, and TCRdb's table has in-frame clones only and misses some. The table includes 75,000 to 95,000 clones, 89% detected once. Sequences were derived from peripheral blood, sampled in the first trimester of pregnancy. Every receptor here comes from a female donor in good health, enrolled as a control in a pregnancy study.

This chain joins TRBV19 and TRBJ2-1, with 7 positions matching TRBD2. V gave up 11 bases and J gave up 0 bases; unmatched junction bases: 4. The CDR3 runs 13 residues. The germline V gene has CDR1 LNHDA and CDR2 SQIVND (reference sequence). The CDR3 here is CASSGRSYNEQFF. In DNA form, the CDR3 reads TGTGCCTCTAGCGGTCGCTCCTACAATGAGCAGTTCTTC.

The rearrangement uses TRBV27 and TRBJ2-6; TRBD1 matches at 9 bases. The CDR3 is 19 amino acids. Germline loops: CDR1 MNHEY, CDR2 SMNVEV (reference sequence). V was pared by 3 bases and J by 0 bases, with 9 bases of the junction left unmatched. The CDR3 DNA reads as TGTGCCAGCAGTTTGTACAGACAGGGGGGGATCTCTGGGGCCAACGTCCTGACTTTC. Translation: CASSLYRQGGISGANVLTF.

The V and J genes are TRBV6-6 and TRBJ2-3, with 10 bases that match TRBD2. Germline CDR1 is MNHNY and CDR2 is SVGAGI (reference sequence). The trim removed 6 bases at V and 3 bases at J, leaving 6 bases unmatched. This CDR3 spans 15 amino acids. The CDR3 nucleotides read TGTGCCAGCAGCCCTAGCGGGAGAAGAACAGATACGCAGTATTTT. Translation: CASSPSGRRTDTQYF.

This chain connects TRBV5-4 to TRBJ2-7, with TRBD2 identical over 8 bases. The V gene end was trimmed by 0 bases and the J gene end by 0 bases; junction bases not matched to a gene: 5. The germline CDR1 and CDR2 sequences are SGHNT and YYREEE (reference sequence). The CDR3 runs 16 residues. CDR3 loop: CASSLALAAISYEQYF. Here the CDR3 DNA reads TGTGCCAGCAGCTTGGCACTAGCGGCAATCTCCTACGAGCAGTACTTC.

The chain links TRBV5-4 to TRBJ2-5; TRBD1 agrees at 8 bases. This CDR3 is 13 amino acids long. Germline assignment: CDR1 SGHNT and CDR2 YYREEE (reference sequence). The J segment lost 2 bases and the V segment lost 7 bases, leaving 4 bases of the junction unmatched. CDR3 sequence: CASRDRGQETQYF. Written as DNA, the CDR3 is TGTGCCAGCCGTGACAGGGGTCAAGAGACCCAGTACTTC.

The rearrangement uses TRBV7-2 and TRBJ1-2; 12 bases line up with TRBD1. There are 15 residues in the CDR3. CDR1 and CDR2 (germline): SGHTA, FQGNSA. With 1 base clipped from V and 8 bases from J, the junction kept 5 bases outside the gene matches. CDR3 region: CASSLEGQGALGYTF. DNA for the CDR3: TGTGCCAGCAGCTTAGAGGGACAGGGGGCGTTGGGCTACACCTTC.

The V gene is TRBV5-1, the J gene TRBJ2-5, with D perhaps TRBD2 (6 bases). Germline-derived CDR1 and CDR2 are SGHRS and YFSETQ. V shed 4 bases and J shed 2 bases, with 21 bases lying between them. The CDR3 runs to 17 residues. This chain's CDR3 is CASSQAPFTGGQETQYF. Written as DNA, the CDR3 is TGCGCCAGCAGCCAGGCCCCCTTTACCGGGGGACAAGAGACCCAGTACTTC.

This chain connects TRBV14 to TRBJ1-2, with 8 bases identical to TRBD1. The CDR3 has 14 amino acids. Germline-derived CDR1 and CDR2 are SGHDN and FVKESK. V was pared by 5 bases and J by 2 bases, with 4 bases of the junction left unmatched. CDR3 nucleotide sequence: TGTGCCAGCAGCTCGACAGGGGTGAACTATGGCTACACCTTC. Its protein is CASSSTGVNYGYTF.

The V call is TRBV5-1, the J call TRBJ1-5; TRBD1 is a possible D gene (5 bases). CDR1 and CDR2 from the germline V gene are SGHRS and YFSETQ. The V end lost 0 bases, the J end lost 6 bases, and 10 bases lay between the germline ends. The CDR3 extends over 14 amino acids. CDR3 region: CASSLEGWGQPQHF. The DNA for the CDR3 is TGCGCCAGCAGCTTGGAGGGGTGGGGTCAGCCCCAGCATTTT. The whole variable domain, remainder taken from reference TRBV5-1 and TRBJ1-5, is KAGVTQTPRYLIKTRGQQVTLSCSPISGHRSVSWYQQTPGQGLQFLFEYFSETQRNKGNFPGRFSGRQFSNSRSEMNVSTLELGDSALYLCASSLEGWGQPQHFGDGTRLSIL.

This chain uses TRBV7-6 with TRBJ2-3, with TRBD1 matching over 11 bases. The V and J ends lost 7 bases and 4 bases, in that order; junction bases with no gene match: 7. The CDR3 runs to 15 residues. Germline values: CDR1 SGHVS, CDR2 FNYEAQ. The CDR3 nucleotides read TGTGCCAGCACGCTCGGGACAGGGGGTGCAGATACGCAGTATTTT. This sequence encodes CASTLGTGGADTQYF.

This clone is a singleton in its sample. The V call is TRBV5-1, the J call TRBJ2-3; D unclear. Per germline, CDR1 SGHRS and CDR2 YFSETQ. V dropped 1 base and J dropped 5 bases, with 5 bases sitting between them. The CDR3 has 12 amino acids. The CDR3 nucleotides read TGCGCCAGCAGCTTGTCTCTAGATACGCAGTATTTT. Translated, it gives CASSLSLDTQYF. Looking up the rest from reference TRBV5-1 and TRBJ2-3 gives the full variable domain: KAGVTQTPRYLIKTRGQQVTLSCSPISGHRSVSWYQQTPGQGLQFLFEYFSETQRNKGNFPGRFSGRQFSNSRSEMNVSTLELGDSALYLCASSLSLDTQYFGPGTRLTVL.

The chain combines TRBV27 with TRBJ2-5; D gene uncertain. Between the trimmed V and J ends, which lost 1 base and 2 bases, there was a span of 14 bases. The CDR3 has 16 residues. CDR1 and CDR2 (germline): MNHEY, SMNVEV (reference sequence). The CDR3, as DNA: TGTGCCAGCAGTTTATTTACGGGTACCGAGCAAGAGACCCAGTACTTC. Its translation is CASSLFTGTEQETQYF.

The rearrangement uses TRBV28 and TRBJ2-7, with 10 nucleotides matching TRBD2. Trimming cost V 6 bases and J 0 bases; bases outside gene matches: 5. The CDR3 consists of 15 residues. CDR1 is MDHEN and CDR2 is SYDVKM in the germline V gene. The CDR3: CASRPSGGASYEQYF. The DNA for the CDR3 is TGTGCCAGCAGACCAAGCGGGGGGGCCTCCTACGAGCAGTACTTC. Looking up the rest from reference TRBV28 and TRBJ2-7 gives the full variable domain: DVKVTQSSRYLVKRTGEKVFLECVQDMDHENMFWYRQDPGLGLRLIYFSYDVKMKEKGDIPEGYSVSREKKERFSLILESASTNQTSMYLCASRPSGGASYEQYFGPGTRLTVT.

The chain employs TRBV21-1 and TRBJ1-2. TRBV21-1 is assigned pseudogene status. The CDR3 is made up of 14 amino acids. Written as DNA, the CDR3 is TGTGCCAGCAGCAAACCGGAGGGTTTCTATGGCTACACCTTC. Its translation is CASSKPEGFYGYTF.

The gene calls are TRBV5-1 and TRBJ2-3; D unresolved. This CDR3 comprises 13 residues. V lost 4 bases and J 5 bases, leaving 11 bases between the germline ends. Germline CDR1 is SGHRS and CDR2 is YFSETQ. The chain's CDR3 is CASSQASRDTQYF. DNA for the CDR3: TGCGCCAGCAGCCAGGCGTCGCGAGATACGCAGTATTTT.

This clone has just one count. J is TRBJ1-4 and V is TRBV19, with D uncertain. The germline gives CDR1 LNHDA, CDR2 SQIVND (reference sequence). V was cut by 7 bases and J by 0 bases, with 9 bases left in between. The CDR3 sequence is 14 residues long. CDR3 bases: TGTGCCAGTAAGAAACAGCCAACTAATGAAAAACTGTTTTTT. It translates to CASKKQPTNEKLFF.

The V gene is TRBV5-4, the J gene TRBJ2-7; TRBD2 matches 10 bases. The junction had 2 bases not matched to a gene; V was cut back by 2 bases and J by 0 bases. Looked up from germline, CDR1 is SGHNT and CDR2 is YYREEE (reference sequence). The CDR3 runs 15 residues. The CDR3 loop reads CASSFTSGVSYEQYF. The CDR3, as DNA: TGTGCCAGCAGCTTTACTAGCGGGGTCTCCTACGAGCAGTACTTC.

The chain uses TRBV6-6 and TRBJ2-3; TRBD2 agrees at 14 bases. Unmatched junction bases numbered 4, after V lost 6 bases and J lost 5 bases. CDR1 is MNHNY, CDR2 SVGAGI, per germline (reference sequence). This CDR3 spans 15 amino acids. CDR3 amino acids: CASRRGTSGGDTQYF. The CDR3 coding sequence is TGTGCCAGCAGACGCGGGACTAGCGGGGGAGATACGCAGTATTTT.

The V call is TRBV6-1, the J call TRBJ2-5, with 7 positions matching TRBD2. The CDR3 spans 14 residues. Per the germline V gene, CDR1 is MNHNS and CDR2 is SASEGT. Trimming removed 7 bases from V and 5 bases from J; junction bases left unmatched: 10. The CDR3 DNA reads as TGTGCCAGCAAGTTCCCGGCGGGGGTGGAGACCCAGTACTTC. Encoded protein: CASKFPAGVETQYF.

The gene calls are TRBV7-2 and TRBJ2-5; tentative D call: TRBD2 (6 bases). The CDR3 covers 16 residues. Germline values: CDR1 SGHTA, CDR2 FQGNSA. Trimming took 0 bases from V and 2 from J, leaving 13 bases between them. Here the CDR3 DNA reads TGTGCCAGCAGCTTAGCGGGACTTACCGCTCAAGAGACCCAGTACTTC. Translating it yields CASSLAGLTAQETQYF. Full variable domain (rest looked up from reference TRBV7-2 and TRBJ2-5): GAGVSQSPSNKVTEKGKDVELRCDPISGHTALYWYRQSLGQGLEFLIYFQGNSAPDKSGLPSDRFSAERTGGSVSTLTIQRTQQEDSAVYLCASSLAGLTAQETQYFGPGTRLLVL.

The chain links TRBV6-6 to TRBJ2-1, with D possibly being TRBD2 (5 bases). Germline V lookup: CDR1 MNHNY, CDR2 SVGAGI (reference sequence). The CDR3 spans 13 residues. The V gene lost 11 bases and the J gene lost 7 bases, with 18 bases spanning the gap. The CDR3 DNA follows: TGTGCCGTCGAACTCTCTCGAGGGAATGAGCAGTTCTTC. Protein: CAVELSRGNEQFF.

V is TRBV11-3 and J is TRBJ2-6; D is unresolved. The CDR3 is 14 residues long. Germline values: CDR1 SGHNT, CDR2 YENEEA. The V end lost 5 bases, the J end lost 0 bases, and 5 bases lay between the germline ends. The CDR3 loop is CASSAGSGANVLTF. The CDR3 coding sequence is TGTGCCAGCAGCGCCGGCTCTGGGGCCAACGTCCTGACTTTC.

The gene calls are TRBV14 and TRBJ2-1; 10 bases match TRBD1. Germline V gene data show CDR1 as SGHDN and CDR2 as FVKESK. The length of the CDR3 is 14 residues. V lost 3 bases, J lost 8 bases, and 4 bases stayed unmatched. CDR3 DNA: TGTGCCAGCAGCCAGAGACAGGGGGCAGATGAGCAGTTCTTC. It specifies CASSQRQGADEQFF.

The chain joins TRBV5-1 to TRBJ1-1; 8 positions agree with TRBD1. After removal of 2 bases from V and 6 bases from J, the junction contained 18 bases not matched to a gene. In germline, CDR1 is SGHRS, CDR2 YFSETQ. The CDR3 is 18 amino acids. The CDR3 DNA follows: TGCGCCAGCAGCTTATTTGAGGAGCCAGGGGGCCGGGGGGCTGAAGCTTTCTTT. It encodes CASSLFEEPGGRGAEAFF.

This clone was recorded once. The rearrangement links TRBV27 to TRBJ2-7; D unresolved. In germline, CDR1 is MNHEY, CDR2 SMNVEV (reference sequence). This CDR3 is 13 amino acids long. Between the trimmed V and J ends, which lost 2 bases and 6 bases, there was a span of 11 bases. The CDR3 spells CASSLAWASEQYF. In nucleotides, the CDR3 is TGTGCCAGCAGTTTAGCATGGGCCAGCGAGCAGTACTTC.

The chain links TRBV7-2 to TRBJ2-5, with 7 bases that match TRBD1. J gave up 1 base and V 2 bases, and 4 bases lay outside the gene matches. CDR1 and CDR2 (germline): SGHTA, FQGNSA. The CDR3 loop spans 15 amino acids. The CDR3 loop is CASSLSRQGQETQYF. DNA for the CDR3: TGTGCCAGCAGCTTATCACGACAGGGCCAAGAGACCCAGTACTTC.

In nucleotides, the CDR3 is TGTGCCTGGAGTGTAGATAGCGGGCCTTACGGAGAGCAGTTCTTC. It specifies CAWSVDSGPYGEQFF. The rearrangement links TRBV30 to TRBJ2-1; 7 nucleotides align to TRBD2. CDR1 and CDR2 from the germline V gene are GTSNPN and SVGIG (reference sequence). V was clipped by 0 bases and J by 10 bases; unmatched bases: 12. There are 15 residues in the CDR3.

V is TRBV11-2 and J is TRBJ1-3; D unclear. The CDR3 spans 14 residues. Germline V gene data show CDR1 as SGHAT and CDR2 as FQNNGV. The V gene lost 5 bases and the J gene lost 1 base, with 9 bases spanning the gap. The CDR3 region is CASSAGVSGNTIYF. In nucleotides, the CDR3 is TGTGCCAGCAGCGCGGGAGTTTCTGGAAACACCATATATTTT.